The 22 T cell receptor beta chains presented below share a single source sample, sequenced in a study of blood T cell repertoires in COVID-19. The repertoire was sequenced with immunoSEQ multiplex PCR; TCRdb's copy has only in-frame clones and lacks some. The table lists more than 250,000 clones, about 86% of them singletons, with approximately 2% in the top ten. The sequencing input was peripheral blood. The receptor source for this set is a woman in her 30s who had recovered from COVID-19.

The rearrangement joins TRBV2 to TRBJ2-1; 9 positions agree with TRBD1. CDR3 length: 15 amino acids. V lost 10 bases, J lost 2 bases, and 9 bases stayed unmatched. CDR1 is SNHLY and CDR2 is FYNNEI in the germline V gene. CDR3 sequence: CATQNDRGAYNEQFF. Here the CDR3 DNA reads TGTGCCACCCAGAACGACAGGGGGGCCTACAATGAGCAGTTCTTC.

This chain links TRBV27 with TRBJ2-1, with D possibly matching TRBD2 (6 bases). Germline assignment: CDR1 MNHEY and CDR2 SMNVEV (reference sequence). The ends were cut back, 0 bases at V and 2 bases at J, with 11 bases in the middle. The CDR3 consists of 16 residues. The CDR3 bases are TGTGCCAGCAGTTTATCGAGACTAGTACCCTACAATGAGCAGTTCTTC. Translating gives CASSLSRLVPYNEQFF.

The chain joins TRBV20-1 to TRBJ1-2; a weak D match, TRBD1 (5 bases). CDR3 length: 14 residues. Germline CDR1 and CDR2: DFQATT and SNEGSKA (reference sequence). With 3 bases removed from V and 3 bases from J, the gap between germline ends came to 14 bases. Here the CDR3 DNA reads TGCAGTGCTAGTCTTGGGGCGAAGGACTATGGCTACACCTTC. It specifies CSASLGAKDYGYTF.

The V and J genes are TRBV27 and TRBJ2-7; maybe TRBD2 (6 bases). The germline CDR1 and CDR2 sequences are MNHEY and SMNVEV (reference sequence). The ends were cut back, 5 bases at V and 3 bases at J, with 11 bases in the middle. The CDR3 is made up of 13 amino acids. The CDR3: CASSPGGLYEQYF. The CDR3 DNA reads TGTGCCAGCAGTCCAGGAGGGCTCTACGAGCAGTACTTC.

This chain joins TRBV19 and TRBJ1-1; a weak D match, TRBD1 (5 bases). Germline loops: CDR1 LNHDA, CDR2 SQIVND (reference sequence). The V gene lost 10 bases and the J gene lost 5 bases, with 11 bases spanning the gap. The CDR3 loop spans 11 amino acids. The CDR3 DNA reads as TGTGCCATACAGGAAGGGACTGAAGCTTTCTTT. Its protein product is CAIQEGTEAFF.

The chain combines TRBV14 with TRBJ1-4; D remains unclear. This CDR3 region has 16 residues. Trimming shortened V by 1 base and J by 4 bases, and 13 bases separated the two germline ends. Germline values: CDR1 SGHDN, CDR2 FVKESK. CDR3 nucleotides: TGTGCCAGCAGCCAAGTAGGCACCCGGGGTAATGAAAAACTGTTTTTT. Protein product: CASSQVGTRGNEKLFF.

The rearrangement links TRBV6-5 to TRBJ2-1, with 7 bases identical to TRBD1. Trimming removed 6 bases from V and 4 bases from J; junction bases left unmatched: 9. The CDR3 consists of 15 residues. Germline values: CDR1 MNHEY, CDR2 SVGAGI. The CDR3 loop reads CASSPAGQVYNEQFF. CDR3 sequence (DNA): TGTGCCAGCAGCCCAGCCGGACAGGTATACAATGAGCAGTTCTTC.

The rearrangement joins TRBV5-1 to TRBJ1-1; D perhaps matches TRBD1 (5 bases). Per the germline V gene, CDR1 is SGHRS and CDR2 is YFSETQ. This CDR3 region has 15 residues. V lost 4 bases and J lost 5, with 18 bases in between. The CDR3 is CASSIAGTGGTEAFF. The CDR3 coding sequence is TGCGCCAGCAGCATAGCCGGGACGGGAGGTACTGAAGCTTTCTTT.

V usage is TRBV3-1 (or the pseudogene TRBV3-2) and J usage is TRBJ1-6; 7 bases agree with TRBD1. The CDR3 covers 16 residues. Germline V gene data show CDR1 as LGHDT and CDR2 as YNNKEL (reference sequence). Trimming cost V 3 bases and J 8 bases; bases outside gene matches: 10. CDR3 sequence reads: CASSQLEPTGDSPLHF. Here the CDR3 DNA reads TGTGCCAGCAGCCAGCTTGAGCCAACAGGGGATTCACCCCTCCACTTT.

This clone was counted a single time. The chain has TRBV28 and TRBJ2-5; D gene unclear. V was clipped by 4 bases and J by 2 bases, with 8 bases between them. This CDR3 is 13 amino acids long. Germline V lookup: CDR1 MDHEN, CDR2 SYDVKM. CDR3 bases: TGTGCCAGCAGTTGGTCACAACAAGAGACCCAGTACTTC. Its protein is CASSWSQQETQYF.

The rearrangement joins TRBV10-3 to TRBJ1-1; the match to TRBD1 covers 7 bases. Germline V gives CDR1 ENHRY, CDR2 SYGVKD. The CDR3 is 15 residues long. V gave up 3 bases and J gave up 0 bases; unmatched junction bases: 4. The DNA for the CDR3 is TGTGCCATCAGTGAAACCGGGACAGTGAACACTGAAGCTTTCTTT. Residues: CAISETGTVNTEAFF.

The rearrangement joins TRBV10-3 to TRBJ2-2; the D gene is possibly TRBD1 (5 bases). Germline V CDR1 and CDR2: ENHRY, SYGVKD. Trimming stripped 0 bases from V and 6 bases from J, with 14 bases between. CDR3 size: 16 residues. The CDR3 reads CAISESPTEQAGELFF. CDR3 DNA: TGTGCCATCAGTGAGTCCCCGACCGAACAGGCCGGGGAGCTGTTTTTT.

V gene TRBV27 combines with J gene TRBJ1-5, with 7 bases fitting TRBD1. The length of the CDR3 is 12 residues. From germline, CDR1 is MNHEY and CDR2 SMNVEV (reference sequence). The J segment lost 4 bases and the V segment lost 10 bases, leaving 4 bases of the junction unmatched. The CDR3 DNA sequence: TGTGCCACAGGACAGGCAAATCAGCCCCAGCATTTT. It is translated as CATGQANQPQHF.

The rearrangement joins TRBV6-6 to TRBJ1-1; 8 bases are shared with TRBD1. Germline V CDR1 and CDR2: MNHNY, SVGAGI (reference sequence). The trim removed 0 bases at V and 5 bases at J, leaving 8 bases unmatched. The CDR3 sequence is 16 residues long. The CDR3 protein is CASSYSMDRAKTEAFF. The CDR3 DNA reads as TGTGCCAGCAGTTACTCGATGGACAGGGCGAAGACTGAAGCTTTCTTT.

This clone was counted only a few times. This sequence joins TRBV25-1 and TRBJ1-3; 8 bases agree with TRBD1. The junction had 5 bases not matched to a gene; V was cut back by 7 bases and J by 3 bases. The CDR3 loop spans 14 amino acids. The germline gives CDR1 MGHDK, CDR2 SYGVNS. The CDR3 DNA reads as TGTGCCAGCACCGACAGGGGAGGTGGAAACACCATATATTTT. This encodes CASTDRGGGNTIYF.

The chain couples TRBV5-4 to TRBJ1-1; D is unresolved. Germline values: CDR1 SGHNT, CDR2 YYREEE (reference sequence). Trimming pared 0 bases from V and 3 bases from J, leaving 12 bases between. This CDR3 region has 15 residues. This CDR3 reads CASSLVPRLDTEAFF. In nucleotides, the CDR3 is TGTGCCAGCAGCTTGGTCCCCCGGTTGGACACTGAAGCTTTCTTT.

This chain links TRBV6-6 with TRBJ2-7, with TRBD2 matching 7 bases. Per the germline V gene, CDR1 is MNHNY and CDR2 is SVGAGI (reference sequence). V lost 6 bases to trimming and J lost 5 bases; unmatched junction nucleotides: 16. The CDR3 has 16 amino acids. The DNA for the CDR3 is TGTGCCAGCAGCTCTATCGAGCGGGGACTCCTGGACGAGCAGTACTTC. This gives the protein CASSSIERGLLDEQYF.

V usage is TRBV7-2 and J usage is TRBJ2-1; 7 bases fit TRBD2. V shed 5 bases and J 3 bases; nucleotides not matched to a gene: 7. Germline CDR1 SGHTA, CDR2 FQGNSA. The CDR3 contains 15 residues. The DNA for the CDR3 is TGTGCCAGCAGCACCAACAGCGGGGTCTACAATGAGCAGTTCTTC. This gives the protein CASSTNSGVYNEQFF.

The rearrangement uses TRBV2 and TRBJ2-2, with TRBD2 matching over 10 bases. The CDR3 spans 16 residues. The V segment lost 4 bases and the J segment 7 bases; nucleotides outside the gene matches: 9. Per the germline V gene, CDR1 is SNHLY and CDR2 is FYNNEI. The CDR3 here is CASSGPLAGVGGELFF. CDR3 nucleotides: TGTGCCAGCAGTGGCCCCCTAGCGGGAGTGGGCGGGGAGCTGTTTTTT.

CDR3 in amino acids: CASSANRAEAFF. The CDR3 DNA reads TGTGCCAGCAGCGCTAACAGGGCTGAAGCTTTCTTT. V is TRBV7-6 and J is TRBJ1-1; maybe TRBD1 (6 bases). The CDR3 consists of 12 residues. The V and J ends lost 5 bases and 6 bases respectively, with 10 bases between them. The V gene's germline CDR1 is SGHVS and CDR2 FNYEAQ.

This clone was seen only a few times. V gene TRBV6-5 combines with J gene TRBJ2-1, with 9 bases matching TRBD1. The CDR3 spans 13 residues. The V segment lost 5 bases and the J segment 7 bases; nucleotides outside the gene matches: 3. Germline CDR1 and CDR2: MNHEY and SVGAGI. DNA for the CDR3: TGTGCCAGCAGTCGACAGGGGGATAATGAGCAGTTCTTC. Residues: CASSRQGDNEQFF.

For the CDR3, the DNA is TGTGCCAGCGCGCCAGGGGACATCGCTGGAAACACCATATATTTT. It encodes CASAPGDIAGNTIYF. The J gene is TRBJ1-3, the V gene TRBV6-5; the D gene is possibly TRBD1 (6 bases). Germline-derived CDR1 and CDR2 are MNHEY and SVGAGI. V lost 8 bases and J lost 2, with 16 bases in between. The CDR3 length is 15 residues.